This T cell receptor (beta chain) was observed in a study of blood T cells in healthy people across ages (dated by TCRdb to the mid-2010s). Describing the broader study: In model experiments, roughly one uniquely barcoded TCR beta cDNA molecule per two T cells was captured by template switching. To track age-related changes in TCR beta repertoire diversity, the study relied on deep sequencing normalized with unique cDNA molecular identifiers. The donors were divided into four age groups: young (average approximately 17 years), middle-aged (roughly 40), aged (under 70) and long-lived (82). Two additional independent replicas of 1 million unique cDNA reads from the same blood draw were analyzed for two donors (one aged 18 to 30 and one aged 80 or older).

In this sample, this clonotype turned up a few times. There is no known antigen for this receptor. No per-base quality is available; no much larger clone lies one base away. Donors were roughly 40 systemically healthy Caucasian individuals from Russia aged 6 to 90 years. Roughly 10 milliliters of peripheral blood were drawn from each donor into EDTA-treated Vacutainer tubes. Ficoll-Paque density-gradient centrifugation was used to isolate PBMCs, with at least 7 million per sample. Trizol reagent was used to extract total RNA from PBMCs, with at least 6 micrograms per sample. For every donor, flow cytometry on a PBMC aliquot measured the percentage of naive CD45RAhigh/CD27high T cells. The paper as a whole reports these results and caveats: Because profiling used bulk unsorted PBMCs, naive and antigen-experienced compartments could not be compared conclusively. Observed TCR beta diversity correlated strongly with the percentage of naive T cells measured by flow cytometry. Estimates of total diversity from one million sequenced T cells were regarded as lower bounds and underestimates. Compared with the aged group, the long-lived group had more naive CD4+ T cells, fewer expanded clones and increased TCR diversity, a pattern suggesting age selection. Because donor CMV infection status was unknown, age-related changes in expanded clonotypes were potentially confounded. Observed TCR beta diversity per million T cells fell roughly linearly with age, and a significant reduction was already apparent by age approximately 40.

Receptor libraries were prepared by 5' RACE. The sample was run on an Illumina HiSeq 2500. The second PCR ran for about 6 to 12 cycles and used a J-beta primer mix along with a sample-barcoded 5' primer. Each TCR beta cDNA molecule received a unique molecular identifier from a template-switch 5' adaptor carrying 12 random nucleotides. At least 2.5 million CDR3-containing paired-end reads were obtained from each sample. The Mint cDNA synthesis kit, primed by a TRBC-specific oligonucleotide, was used to synthesize first-strand cDNA from all RNA. After uracil-DNA glycosylase treatment, a first 18-cycle PCR used universal primers M1SS and BC2_uni_R on all cDNA. On the authors' methods: Normalization of each sample was performed by random selection of 1 million high-quality reads, each carrying a distinct molecular identifier. Reads sharing molecular identifiers were discarded rather than binned into consensus sequences. MiTCR, run with a Q25 quality threshold and the strictest error-elimination algorithm, handled CDR3 identification, clonotype clustering and error correction. A nonparametric unseen species model with Euler transformation was used to estimate lower-bound total TCR beta diversity. The public reads were run again by TCRdb, first through fastp at Q25 and then through MiXCR, and only productive beta chains were kept. Each record represents a unique CDR3 protein, reported with the most common genes and DNA among its rows. In this record, the V and J calls reflect TCRdb's handling and not the investigators' own analysis. The sample table records fewer than 800,000 distinct CDR3 sequences; approximately 25% of these occur just once. The ten top clones hold around 9.2% of the sample.

Via the germline V gene, CDR1 is SGHTA and CDR2 FQGTGA. The CDR3 sequence holds 15 residues, the cysteine and phenylalanine included. The entry retains the CDR3 DNA only, 45 bases that are in frame from base 1. V loses 3 bases, J loses 0 bases, and the germline ends lie 8 bases apart. The sample also formed part of further work on T cells of mothers and their children. According to the second study: Donors were nine systemically healthy Caucasian individuals: three mothers and their six children. cDNA synthesis consumed the entire amount of extracted RNA, loaded at 1.5 ug RNA in each 15 ul reaction. In the second PCR, the M1S primer added sample barcodes and 2-4 random nucleotides. Over 8.5 million TCR beta CDR3 reads came from each mother, compared with some 3 million reads from each child. TCR recombination output is similarly shaped by thymic selection in related and unrelated pairs, with a minor effect exerted by inherited differences. Normalized repertoire overlap was always slightly but never significantly higher in related than unrelated mother-child pairs. No persistent microchimeric T cell clones were detected, at a sensitivity of roughly 99 clones per million clonotypes. Deep NGS was used in the study to compare the TCR beta repertoires of mothers and children and to look for features that separate related mother-child pairs from unrelated individuals. On average, the children were roughly 10 +/- 4 years old, while the mothers were about 40 +/- 4 years old. After adapter ligation with NEBNext reagents, the libraries were sequenced on Illumina HiSeq 2000 with 100+100 nt paired-end reads. To prevent cross-contamination, the mother and child libraries were prepared one month apart and sequenced in separate runs. For each donor, somewhere between 500,000 and 2,000,000 distinct TCR beta clonotypes were identified. Naive TCR beta clonotypes were estimated from low-frequency clonotypes matched to each donor's FACS-determined naive share, without sorting.

The source material was blood. This sequence was found in a boy between 5 and 17 years old in good health. The rearranged segments are TRBV7-3 and TRBJ2-2, with the D gene uncertain. The nucleotide sequence reads TGTGCCAGCAGCTTCGGGCAGACGAACACCGGGGAGCTGTTTTTT. Translated, it gives CASSFGQTNTGELFF.